The 10 T cell receptor beta chains given below trace back to one sample, sequenced in a study of OX40 agonist ivuxolimab in advanced cancers. Repertoires were generated with immunoSEQ multiplex PCR, while TCRdb's copy carries only in-frame clones and drops some. The data contain approximately 89,000 clones, approximately 90% of them singletons. This material consisted of CD4+ or CD8+ T cells sorted from blood, taken in a trial of the OX40 agonist ivuxolimab. The receptors stem from an adult with an advanced solid tumor such as melanoma, head and neck, liver or kidney cancer.

The gene calls are TRBV6-5 and TRBJ2-7; tentatively, D is TRBD1 (6 bases). Germline CDR1 reads MNHEY; CDR2 reads SVGAGI. Trimming cost V 7 bases and J 3 bases, with 16 bases left between them. The CDR3 extends over 14 amino acids. For the CDR3, the DNA is TGTGCCAGCACTCCCGCGGACAGCCGCTACGAGCAGTACTTC. Translated, it gives CASTPADSRYEQYF.

The J gene is TRBJ2-3, the V gene TRBV11-1; TRBD2 might be the D (6 bases). The CDR3 runs 13 residues. Germline V gene sequence: CDR1 SGHAT, CDR2 FQDESV (reference sequence). V dropped 3 bases and J dropped 2 bases, with 6 bases sitting between them. CDR3 loop: CASSLDYTDTQYF. CDR3 in DNA: TGTGCCAGCAGCTTGGACTACACAGATACGCAGTATTTT.

Comments on this clone: Compared with germline, one end of the junction differs, possibly owing to a read error. V and J are TRBV15 and TRBJ1-3, with D possibly matching TRBD1 (5 bases). The length of the CDR3 is 15 residues. The V gene's germline CDR1 is LNHNV and CDR2 YYDKDF (reference sequence). In DNA form, the CDR3 reads TGTGCCACCAGCGGACATGTCTTCTCTGGGAACACCATATATTTT. Its protein product is CATSGHVFSGNTIYF.

As to this clone: An end of the junction differs from the germline gene, which may be a read error. The genes are TRBV7-7 and TRBJ2-7, with 10 bases matching TRBD1. The CDR3 extends over 15 amino acids. The germline gives CDR1 SSHAT, CDR2 FNYEAQ (reference sequence). CDR3 coding DNA: TGTGCTAGCAGCTTAGGACAGGGGGAGGACTACGAGCAGTACTTC. It is translated as CASSLGQGEDYEQYF.

V is TRBV5-8 and J is TRBJ1-1; no firm D call. The CDR3 is 11 residues long. V lost 2 bases to trimming and J lost 2 bases, with 1 base between them. Germline CDR1 and CDR2: SGHTS and YDEGEE. The CDR3 DNA is TGTGCCAGCAGCTTTAACACTGAAGCTTTCTTT. Protein: CASSFNTEAFF.

This sequence joins TRBV19 and TRBJ2-5; D possibly matches TRBD1 or TRBD2 (6 bases each). The tail of the sequence fits TRBJ2-7 better, so the J call may be wrong. Germline-derived CDR1 and CDR2 are LNHDA and SQIVND (reference sequence). The CDR3 covers 13 residues. CDR3 sequence: CASSVGGIYEQYF. CDR3 in DNA: TGTGCCAGTAGTGTAGGGGGGATCTACGAGCAGTACTTC.

This clone was recorded only once. The rearrangement joins TRBV5-1 to TRBJ2-2; the D gene is possibly TRBD2 (6 bases). Trimming removed 0 bases from V and 5 bases from J, with 11 bases in between. CDR1 is SGHRS and CDR2 is YFSETQ in the germline V gene. The CDR3 extends over 15 amino acids. The CDR3 nucleotides are TGCGCCAGCAGCTTGGTTTCAGGAGGGACCGGGGAGCTGTTTTTT. This translates into CASSLVSGGTGELFF. Combining the CDR3 with reference TRBV5-1 and TRBJ2-2 gives the whole variable domain KAGVTQTPRYLIKTRGQQVTLSCSPISGHRSVSWYQQTPGQGLQFLFEYFSETQRNKGNFPGRFSGRQFSNSRSEMNVSTLELGDSALYLCASSLVSGGTGELFFGEGSRLTVL.

The rearrangement joins TRBV7-6 to TRBJ1-1, with a possible D match to TRBD1 (6 bases). The CDR3 has 15 amino acids. Trimming left V 4 bases short and J 1 base short, with 13 bases between. The germline V gene has CDR1 SGHVS and CDR2 FNYEAQ. For the CDR3, the DNA is TGTGCCAGCAGCTCACGGGGGGGGGCGAACACTGAAGCTTTCTTT. This gives the protein CASSSRGGANTEAFF.

This clone was observed once. J is TRBJ1-1 and V is TRBV25-1; 11 bases are shared with TRBD1. The CDR3 has 16 residues. Germline V CDR1 and CDR2: MGHDK, SYGVNS. Trimming took 4 bases from V and 4 from J; bases not matched to a gene: 8. CDR3 in amino acids: CASSAIQGTGGTEAFF. DNA of the CDR3: TGTGCCAGCAGTGCTATACAAGGGACAGGGGGCACTGAAGCTTTCTTT.

CDR3 region: CASSLNRLSYEQYF. The CDR3 coding sequence is TGTGCCAGCAGCTTAAACAGGCTGTCCTACGAGCAGTACTTC. This chain uses TRBV5-4 with TRBJ2-7; a weak D match, TRBD1 (5 bases). Trimming took off 2 bases at V and 1 base at J, with 10 bases between the two ends. CDR3 length: 14 amino acids. Per germline, CDR1 SGHNT and CDR2 YYREEE (reference sequence).